The T cell receptor (beta chain) under discussion was sequenced for a study of cytomegalovirus exposure and HLA in healthy donors. The PCR ran on 60 Vbeta and 13 Jbeta primers. The assay was immunoSEQ multiplex PCR, and TCRdb's table has in-frame clones only and misses some. Seen here are some 160,000 clones, 65% to 80% observed once, and the top ten hold around 0.69%. V lost 4 bases, J lost 4 bases, and 13 bases stayed unmatched. The CDR3 totals 16 residues. The V gene's germline CDR1 is SGHDT and CDR2 YYEEEE. This clone has just one count. This TCR came from a woman aged 40 to 49 in good health and CMV-seronegative. Sequencing input: PBMCs. The chain employs TRBV5-6 and TRBJ2-5; TRBD1 matches at 7 bases. CDR3 amino acids: CASSDEGTDGGETQYF. The CDR3 DNA sequence: TGTGCCAGCAGCGACGAAGGGACAGATGGAGGAGAGACCCAGTACTTC.